Listed below are T cell receptor beta chains from one sample, sequenced in a study of cytomegalovirus exposure and HLA in healthy donors. Data came from immunoSEQ multiplex PCR; TCRdb stores just in-frame clones and leaves some out. The sample holds around 110,000 clones; about nine tenths are singletons and the top ten take about 2%. The sample consisted of PBMCs. These receptors were obtained from a woman aged 18-35 years in good health and CMV-seropositive. CDR3s leave out the opening cysteine and the closing phenylalanine or tryptophan.

length,V,J,CDR3
13,TRBV4-3,TRBJ1-1,ASSQVLSRDSEAF
15,TRBV27,TRBJ2-1,ASSLLRLAGGYNEQF
12,TRBV29-1,TRBJ2-7,SVKGQGGSYEQY
12,TRBV6-5,TRBJ2-7,ASSLAGGSYEQY
13,TRBV11-3,TRBJ2-1,ASSLAYGGGGEQF
10,TRBV9,TRBJ2-2,ASSMQGGELF
15,TRBV4-3,TRBJ2-5,ASSQEPGRWFEETQY
10,TRBV13,TRBJ1-1,ASSFRGTEAF
14,TRBV15,TRBJ2-3,ATSIYRSPSTDTQY
12,TRBV10-1,TRBJ2-3,ASSELAGDVPQY
10,TRBV6-1,TRBJ2-3,ASSESDRLEY
12,TRBV6-5,TRBJ2-4,ASSQQRAKNIQY
14,TRBV5-4,TRBJ2-5,ASSRGGGGLRETQY
12,TRBV7-9,TRBJ2-3,ASSLGRGSDTQY
15,TRBV15,TRBJ1-2,ATSRRSLTAEPYGYT
10,TRBV28,TRBJ1-2,ATQGGWDGYT
12,TRBV18,TRBJ1-1,ASSPGLSNTEAF
13,TRBV19,TRBJ1-1,ASSIGQGMNTEAF
13,TRBV14,TRBJ1-1,ASSQVGYQGTEAF
10,TRBV10-3,TRBJ1-2,AISDTNYGYT
13,TRBV11-2,TRBJ2-3,ASSRGGVVTDTQY
13,TRBV6-5,TRBJ1-6,ASSYADRGLSPLH
11,TRBV6-1,TRBJ2-7,ASLGPRRYEQY
14,TRBV4-1,TRBJ2-2,ASSHWTGKAPGELF
14,TRBV27,TRBJ2-2,ASSPLDRVGTGELF
15,TRBV25-1,TRBJ1-1,ASSEAGTGYGDTEAF
10,TRBV11-3,TRBJ2-3,ASSTTSGGQY
12,TRBV7-8,TRBJ2-2,ANSPGGRSGELF
13,TRBV29-1,TRBJ2-2,SVELRGAARGELF
15,TRBV28,TRBJ2-6,ASSRDRVRSGANVLT
15,TRBV7-9,TRBJ2-2,ASSLEATGQHPGELF